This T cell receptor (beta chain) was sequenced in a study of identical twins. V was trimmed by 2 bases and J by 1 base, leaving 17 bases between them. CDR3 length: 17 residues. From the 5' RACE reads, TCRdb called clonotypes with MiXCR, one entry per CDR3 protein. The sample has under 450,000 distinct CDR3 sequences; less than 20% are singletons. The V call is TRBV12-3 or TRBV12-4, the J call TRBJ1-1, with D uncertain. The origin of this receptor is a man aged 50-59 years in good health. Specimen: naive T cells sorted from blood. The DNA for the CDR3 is TGTGCCAGCAGTTTAAGATCCCGCCAGGTGACGAACACTGAAGCTTTCTTT. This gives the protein CASSLRSRQVTNTEAFF.